This is a list of T cell receptor beta chains from one sample in a study of PD-L1 blockade in urothelial cancer. The method was immunoSEQ multiplex PCR; TCRdb's version includes in-frame clones alone and lacks a portion of them. The table includes 50,000 or so clones, approximately 83% detected once. The sequencing used PBMCs, collected around atezolizumab (anti-PD-L1) treatment. All receptors come from a man aged 55 to 70 with urothelial cancer. The CDR3 runs from the conserved cysteine through the conserved F or W. A D gene is named only where the DNA matches it firmly. Clone sizes are given selectively: once, few, many, or a class where the clone is expanded.

j_call v_call clone_size d_call cdr3_aa cdr3_nt
TRBJ2-5 TRBV7-8 - - CASSKLGGEIVQETQYF TGTGCCAGCAGCAAGCTTGGCGGGGAGATAGTCCAAGAGACCCAGTACTTC
TRBJ2-2 TRBV11-2 - TRBD2 CASSLASGYNTGELFF TGTGCCAGCAGCTTAGCTAGCGGGTATAACACCGGGGAGCTGTTTTTT
TRBJ1-6 TRBV30 - TRBD1 CAWSVRGQGDSPLHF TGTGCCTGGAGTGTAAGGGGACAGGGCGATTCACCCCTCCACTTT
TRBJ2-1 TRBV5-1 - - CASSSTENYNEQFF TGCGCCAGCAGCTCAACAGAGAACTACAATGAGCAGTTCTTC
TRBJ2-2 TRBV28 - TRBD2 CASSLKAGGTISGELFF TGTGCCAGCAGTTTAAAAGCGGGGGGTACCATCAGCGGGGAGCTGTTTTTT
TRBJ1-3 TRBV18 - TRBD1 CASSPPGQGENTIYF TGTGCCAGCTCACCACCGGGACAGGGGGAAAACACCATATATTTT
TRBJ1-1 TRBV7-2 - - CASSLIRRVTEAFF TGTGCCAGCAGCTTAATCCGGAGAGTGACTGAAGCTTTCTTT
TRBJ2-5 TRBV28 - TRBD1 CASSVPDREWGETQYF TGTGCCAGCAGTGTTCCCGACAGGGAGTGGGGAGAGACCCAGTACTTC
TRBJ1-1 TRBV11-3 - TRBD1 CASSPGQGFTEAFF TGTGCCAGCAGCCCTGGACAGGGTTTTACTGAAGCTTTCTTT
TRBJ2-7 TRBV5-1 - TRBD1 CASSTPGGVTYEQYF TGCGCCAGCAGCACTCCAGGGGGCGTAACCTACGAGCAGTACTTC
TRBJ2-3 TRBV11-2 - - CASTLTDTQYF TGTGCCAGCACACTCACAGATACGCAGTATTTT
TRBJ1-2 TRBV5-1 few TRBD1 CASSLFPGQGTNGYTF TGCGCCAGCAGCTTGTTTCCGGGACAGGGAACCAACGGCTACACCTTC
TRBJ2-1 TRBV4-3 - - CASSQLRDWQYNEQFF TGCGCCAGCAGCCAGCTACGGGACTGGCAGTACAATGAGCAGTTCTTC
TRBJ2-7 TRBV7-9 - TRBD1 CASSFGTGSTYEQYF TGTGCCAGCAGCTTCGGGACAGGGAGTACCTACGAGCAGTACTTC
TRBJ2-2 TRBV7-6 - TRBD1 CASSLEGTGDTGELFF TGTGCCAGCAGCTTAGAAGGGACAGGGGACACCGGGGAGCTGTTTTTT
TRBJ2-3 TRBV12-5 once TRBD2 CASGLVLTGGSTDTQYF TGTGCTAGTGGTTTGGTACTAACGGGGGGAAGCACAGATACGCAGTATTTT
TRBJ2-3 TRBV5-1 once TRBD2 CASMDSGGRSDTQYF TGCGCCAGCATGGATAGCGGGGGCCGCAGCGATACGCAGTATTTT
TRBJ1-1 TRBV11-2 - TRBD1 CASSARTGRNTEAFF TGTGCCAGCAGCGCCCGGACAGGTCGGAACACTGAAGCTTTCTTT
TRBJ2-2 TRBV7-3 - - CASSPRAGELFF TGTGCCAGCAGCCCCCGGGCCGGGGAGCTGTTTTTT
TRBJ1-4 TRBV5-1 - - CASSTDYANEKLFF TGCGCCAGCAGCACGGACTACGCGAATGAAAAACTGTTTTTT
TRBJ2-1 TRBV5-1 - - CASSLGFRRGNYNEQFF TGCGCCAGCAGCTTGGGTTTTCGGCGGGGAAATTACAATGAGCAGTTCTTC
TRBJ2-7 TRBV29-1 - TRBD1 CSVAATGASYEQYF TGCAGCGTTGCGGCGACAGGGGCGTCCTACGAGCAGTACTTC